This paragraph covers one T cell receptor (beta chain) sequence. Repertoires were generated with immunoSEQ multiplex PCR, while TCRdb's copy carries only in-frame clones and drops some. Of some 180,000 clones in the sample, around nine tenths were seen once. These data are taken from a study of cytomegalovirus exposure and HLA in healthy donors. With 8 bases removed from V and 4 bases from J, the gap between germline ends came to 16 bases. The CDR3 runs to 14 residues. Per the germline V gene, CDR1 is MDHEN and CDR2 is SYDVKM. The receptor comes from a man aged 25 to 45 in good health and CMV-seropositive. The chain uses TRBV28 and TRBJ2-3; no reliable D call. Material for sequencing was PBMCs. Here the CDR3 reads CASVESRPPDTQYF. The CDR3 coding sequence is TGTGCCAGCGTCGAGTCCCGGCCCCCAGATACGCAGTATTTT.